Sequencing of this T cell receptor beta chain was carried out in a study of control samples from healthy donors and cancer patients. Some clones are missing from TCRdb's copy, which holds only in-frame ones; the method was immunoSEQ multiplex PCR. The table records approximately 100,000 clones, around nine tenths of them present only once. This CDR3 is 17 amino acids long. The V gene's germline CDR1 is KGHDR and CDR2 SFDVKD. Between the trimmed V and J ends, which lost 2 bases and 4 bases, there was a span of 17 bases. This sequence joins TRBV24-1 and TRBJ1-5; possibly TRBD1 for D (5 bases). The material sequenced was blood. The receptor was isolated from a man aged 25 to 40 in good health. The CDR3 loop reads CATSDSGAGMGNQPQHF. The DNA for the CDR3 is TGTGCCACCAGTGATTCCGGGGCAGGGATGGGAAATCAGCCCCAGCATTTT.